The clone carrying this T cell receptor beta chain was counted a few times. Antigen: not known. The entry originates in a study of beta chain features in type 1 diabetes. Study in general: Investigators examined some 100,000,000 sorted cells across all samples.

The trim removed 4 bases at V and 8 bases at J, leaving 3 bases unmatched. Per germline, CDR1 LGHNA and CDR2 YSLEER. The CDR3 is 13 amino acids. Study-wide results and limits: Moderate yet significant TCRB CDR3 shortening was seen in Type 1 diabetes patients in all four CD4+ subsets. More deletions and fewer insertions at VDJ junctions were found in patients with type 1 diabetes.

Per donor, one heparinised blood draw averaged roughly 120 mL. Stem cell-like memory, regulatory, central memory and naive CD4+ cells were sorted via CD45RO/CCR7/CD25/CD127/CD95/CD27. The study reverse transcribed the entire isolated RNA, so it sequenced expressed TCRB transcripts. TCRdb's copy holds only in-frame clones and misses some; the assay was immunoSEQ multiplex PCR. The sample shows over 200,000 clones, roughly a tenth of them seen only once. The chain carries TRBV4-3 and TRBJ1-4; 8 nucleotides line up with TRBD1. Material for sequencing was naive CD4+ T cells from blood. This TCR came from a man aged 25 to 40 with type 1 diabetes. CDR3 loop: CASSRGTGEKLFF. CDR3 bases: TGCGCCAGCAGCCGGGGGACAGGAGAAAAACTGTTTTTT.